These T cell receptor beta chains were read from a single sample in a study of long-term antiretroviral therapy in people with HIV. The protocol was immunoSEQ multiplex PCR, while the TCRdb copy is restricted to in-frame clones and leaves out a portion. Here the sample spans about 24,000 clones, 65% to 90% being singletons. The sample here was unsorted PBMCs, taken 3 years after starting antiretroviral therapy. These receptors all come from a man aged 50 or older with HIV. Each CDR3 is given with its conserved first and last residue. Fields, in order: J gene, clone size, D gene, V gene, CDR3 DNA, CDR3 protein. The D gene is left open where the match is weak. A clone size is listed for some rows: how often the clone was seen (once, few, many), or a class if it is expanded.

j_call: TRBJ2-2
clone_size: .
d_call: .
v_call: TRBV27
cdr3_nt: TGTGCCAGCAGTCGGATCCGGGAGAACACCGGGGAGCTGTTTTTT
cdr3_aa: CASSRIRENTGELFF

j_call: TRBJ2-7
clone_size: few
d_call: TRBD2
v_call: TRBV6-5
cdr3_nt: TGTGCCAGCAGTTACGGGACTAGCGTCGAGCAGTACTTC
cdr3_aa: CASSYGTSVEQYF

j_call: TRBJ2-3
clone_size: .
d_call: .
v_call: TRBV19
cdr3_nt: TGTGCCAGTACCTCCTCCCGGCAGGGTGCAGATACGCAGTATTTT
cdr3_aa: CASTSSRQGADTQYF

j_call: TRBJ2-5
clone_size: .
d_call: .
v_call: TRBV7-2
cdr3_nt: TGTGCCAGCAGCACCCCGGGGGTTGAGACCCAGTACTTC
cdr3_aa: CASSTPGVETQYF

j_call: TRBJ1-6
clone_size: .
d_call: .
v_call: TRBV5-1
cdr3_nt: TGCGCCAGCAGCTTGACTACAGGACATTCACCCCTCCACTTT
cdr3_aa: CASSLTTGHSPLHF

j_call: TRBJ2-4
clone_size: .
d_call: .
v_call: TRBV28
cdr3_nt: TGTGCCAGCAGTGGGGCCGAATTACTAGCCAAAAACATTCAGTACTTC
cdr3_aa: CASSGAELLAKNIQYF

j_call: TRBJ1-5
clone_size: .
d_call: .
v_call: TRBV5-3
cdr3_nt: TGTGCCAGAAGCTCCGAAAAACCGGTAGGGAGCAATCAGCCCCAGCATTTT
cdr3_aa: CARSSEKPVGSNQPQHF

j_call: TRBJ2-1
clone_size: .
d_call: .
v_call: TRBV4-1
cdr3_nt: TGCGCCAGCAGCCAAGGGGAGTTGACGAGCTCCTACAATGAGCAGTTCTTC
cdr3_aa: CASSQGELTSSYNEQFF

j_call: TRBJ2-2
clone_size: .
d_call: .
v_call: TRBV5-6
cdr3_nt: TGTGCCAGCAGCTTCCCAACCGGGGAGCTGTTTTTT
cdr3_aa: CASSFPTGELFF

j_call: TRBJ2-7
clone_size: .
d_call: .
v_call: TRBV5-1
cdr3_nt: TGCGCCAGCTCCGGACAGATTAGCTCCTACGAGCAGTACTTC
cdr3_aa: CASSGQISSYEQYF

j_call: TRBJ2-7
clone_size: .
d_call: TRBD2
v_call: TRBV28
cdr3_nt: TGTGCCAGCAGGGGGCGGGGGGGCGTCTACGAGCAGTACTTC
cdr3_aa: CASRGRGGVYEQYF

j_call: TRBJ2-7
clone_size: .
d_call: TRBD1
v_call: TRBV7-2
cdr3_nt: TGTGCCAGCAACTTAGGGGGCAGGGGGCCATACGAGCAGTACTTC
cdr3_aa: CASNLGGRGPYEQYF

j_call: TRBJ1-2
clone_size: .
d_call: .
v_call: TRBV29-1
cdr3_nt: TGCAGCGTTGAAGATTCGGAGGCTCACTATGGCTACACCTTC
cdr3_aa: CSVEDSEAHYGYTF

j_call: TRBJ2-7
clone_size: .
d_call: .
v_call: TRBV5-4
cdr3_nt: TGTGCCAGCAGCCAGACACCCGGAGGGACCTACGAGCAGTACTTC
cdr3_aa: CASSQTPGGTYEQYF

j_call: TRBJ2-2
clone_size: .
d_call: .
v_call: TRBV2
cdr3_nt: TGTGCCAGCAGTGAAAGGGGAGACTACACCGGGGAGCTGTTTTTT
cdr3_aa: CASSERGDYTGELFF

j_call: TRBJ2-7
clone_size: .
d_call: TRBD2
v_call: TRBV19
cdr3_nt: TGTGCCAGTAGCGAGACTAGCGGGAAGTACGAGCAGTACTTC
cdr3_aa: CASSETSGKYEQYF

j_call: TRBJ1-2
clone_size: .
d_call: TRBD1
v_call: TRBV6-6
cdr3_nt: TGTGCCAGCACCAAGACAGGGGGCTCTGGCTACACCTTC
cdr3_aa: CASTKTGGSGYTF

j_call: TRBJ2-1
clone_size: .
d_call: .
v_call: TRBV7-8
cdr3_nt: TGTGCCAGCAGCTTACCCCATAACAGGCAACTTTCCTACAATGAGCAGTTCTTC
cdr3_aa: CASSLPHNRQLSYNEQFF

j_call: TRBJ2-4
clone_size: .
d_call: .
v_call: TRBV11-3
cdr3_nt: TGTGCCAGCAGCCGGTTGGGGACGGCCAAAAACATTCAGTACTTC
cdr3_aa: CASSRLGTAKNIQYF

j_call: TRBJ2-2
clone_size: .
d_call: .
v_call: TRBV10-3
cdr3_nt: TGTGCCATCAGTGAGACGGGACAAAACACCGGGGAGCTGTTTTTT
cdr3_aa: CAISETGQNTGELFF

j_call: TRBJ2-1
clone_size: .
d_call: .
v_call: TRBV6-1
cdr3_nt: TGTGCCAGCACCGAGGGGGACTATAAGAATGAGCAGTTCTTC
cdr3_aa: CASTEGDYKNEQFF

j_call: TRBJ2-1
clone_size: .
d_call: TRBD2
v_call: TRBV4-1
cdr3_nt: TGCGCCAGCAGCCAAGATTTGAGACTAGCGGGGTATGAGCAGTTCTTC
cdr3_aa: CASSQDLRLAGYEQFF